This T cell receptor (beta chain) was sequenced in a study of T cells in Graves' hyperthyroidism and ophthalmopathy (dated by TCRdb to about 2019). For context, the study as a whole: Peripheral blood samples were taken at initial diagnosis, before any treatment was given. To identify distinguishing TCR V-J signatures, a discovery cohort of around 100 patients was used, comprising fewer than 45 with Graves' ophthalmopathy and 57 with stable Graves' hyperthyroidism. The paper describes TCR Vbeta CDR3 sequencing of fewer than 150 peripheral blood samples, made up of approximately 40 ophthalmopathy patients, around 78 hyperthyroidism patients and 17 progressor patients. Following sampling, methimazole starting at 30 mg daily was given to hyperthyroidism patients, and high-dose intravenous methylprednisolone was given to ophthalmopathy patients. Prospective prediction of ophthalmopathy was tested in an independent validation cohort of some 19 hyperthyroidism patients and some 17 patients who later progressed to ophthalmopathy. The approximately 97 discovery patients were randomly divided into training and test sets at a 7:3 ratio. The study also compared thyroid tissue and blood T-cell repertoires from about six Graves' hyperthyroidism patients.

Stable Graves' hyperthyroidism was defined as no progression to ophthalmopathy during 18 months of follow-up. Hyperthyroidism patients were newly diagnosed, had a disease duration of under 2 months, and were aged 18 to 65 years. Patients with uncontrolled infections, other autoimmune diseases, pregnancy or lactation were excluded. Clinical symptoms, serum thyroxine and TRAb, thyroid ultrasound, and orbital computed tomography formed the basis for the diagnoses. Ficoll-Paque density gradient centrifugation was used to isolate PBMCs from around 10 ml of fresh peripheral blood. Total RNA was extracted with Trizol reagent, and quality was checked on an Agilent 2100 Bioanalyzer. This clonotype was recorded at least ten times. Its antigen remains unidentified. No quality values exist for individual bases; no much larger clone is one base distant. TCR beta CDR3 regions were amplified from RNA transcripts. The first round of RT-PCR for the TCR CDR3 was performed with the HTBI primer set and the Qiagen OneStep RT-PCR kit. The libraries were constructed in a second round of multiplex PCR and then size-selected and purified. Paired-end sequencing of the libraries was performed with 100 bp reads on an Illumina HiSeq2000. The authors processed their data as follows. SOAPnuke was used to process the raw data, throwing out any read that contained adapters or uncalled bases, had a mean Phred below 15, or lacked an exact constant-primer or identifier match. High-quality paired reads were merged using COPE v1.2.5, and each unique nucleotide sequence was defined as a clonotype. MiTCR v1.1 was used to align the clonotypes against IMGT TRBV, TRBD and TRBJ reference segments. Analysis was restricted to V-J combinations with a frequency above 0.0001, which covered 98% to 99.2% of repertoires. A TCS score was defined as the ratio between F50 (clonal expansion) and ExV (chaos), using BLOSUM62-based TCRdist between CDR3 peptides within each V-J. Welch's t-statistics and random forest reduced several hundred V-J features to 13, which were used in a naive Bayes classifier (R e1071). The raw public reads went through TCRdb reprocessing: fastp at Q25, MiXCR clone calling, in-frame beta chains kept. Rows merge per CDR3 protein into single entries with the most common DNA and genes. Clone size and V and J calls follow TCRdb, not the original study. This sample is represented by approximately 400,000 distinct CDR3 sequences; 11% to 15% of them were singletons. 11% of the sample is held by the ten biggest clonotypes.

The paper's findings and limits, for the study overall: In cross-validation, a model built on a 13 V-J signature told ophthalmopathy apart from stable hyperthyroidism with under 90% sensitivity and roughly 82% specificity, and in testing the same model reached 80%/75%. Most expanded thyroid clonotypes (frequency above 0.001) were also detected in blood, a finding suggesting that blood repertoires may reflect thyroid immune responses. In validation, progression to ophthalmopathy was predicted by the model with 70.59% sensitivity and roughly 76% specificity, a median of about 6.4 months before onset. Sample size was not statistically predetermined, and investigators were not blinded to group allocation.

According to the germline V gene, CDR1 reads MNHNS and CDR2 reads SASEGT. The germline V end is reduced by 4 bases and the J end by 0 bases; junction bases left unmatched: 0. The CDR3 goes from the cysteine to the phenylalanine over 14 residues. Only the CDR3 region is kept as DNA, spanning 42 bases read in frame from base 1. The sequence derives from a woman between 55 and 75 years old with Graves' hyperthyroidism. Sequencing used blood. The rearrangement joined TRBV6-1 to TRBJ2-1, with 7 central nucleotides matching TRBD1. The CDR3 region reads CASSAGGSYNEQFF. In nucleotide form, the sequence is TGTGCCAGCAGTGCAGGGGGCTCCTACAATGAGCAGTTCTTC.